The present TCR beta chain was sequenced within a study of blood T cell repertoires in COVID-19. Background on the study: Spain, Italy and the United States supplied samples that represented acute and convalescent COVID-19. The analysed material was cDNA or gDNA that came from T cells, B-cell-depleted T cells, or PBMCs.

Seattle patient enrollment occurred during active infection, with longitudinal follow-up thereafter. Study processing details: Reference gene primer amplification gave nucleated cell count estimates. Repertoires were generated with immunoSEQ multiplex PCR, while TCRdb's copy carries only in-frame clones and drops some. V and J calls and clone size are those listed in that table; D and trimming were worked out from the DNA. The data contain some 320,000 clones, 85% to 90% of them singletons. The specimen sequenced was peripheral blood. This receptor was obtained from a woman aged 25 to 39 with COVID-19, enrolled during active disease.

The CDR3: CASSLAPGGAYGYTF. The CDR3 nucleotides read TGTGCCAGCAGCTTAGCGCCGGGGGGCGCGTATGGCTACACCTTC. This chain joins TRBV11-1 and TRBJ1-2; possible D gene TRBD1, 6 bases. V was shortened by 0 bases and J by 5 bases, with 13 bases between the two germline ends. CDR1 and CDR2 from the germline V gene are SGHAT and FQDESV (reference sequence). CDR3 length: 15 residues.